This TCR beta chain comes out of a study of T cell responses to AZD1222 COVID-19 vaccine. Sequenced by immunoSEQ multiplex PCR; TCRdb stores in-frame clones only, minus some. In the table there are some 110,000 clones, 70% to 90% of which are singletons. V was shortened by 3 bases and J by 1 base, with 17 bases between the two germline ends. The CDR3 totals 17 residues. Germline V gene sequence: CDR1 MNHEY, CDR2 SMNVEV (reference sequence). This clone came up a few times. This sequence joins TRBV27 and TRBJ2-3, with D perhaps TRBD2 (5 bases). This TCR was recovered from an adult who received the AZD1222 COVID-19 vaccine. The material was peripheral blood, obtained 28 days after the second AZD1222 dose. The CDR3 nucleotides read TGTGCCAGCAGTTTTCTCGGACGGGATTTCGGCACAGATACGCAGTATTTT. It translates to CASSFLGRDFGTDTQYF.